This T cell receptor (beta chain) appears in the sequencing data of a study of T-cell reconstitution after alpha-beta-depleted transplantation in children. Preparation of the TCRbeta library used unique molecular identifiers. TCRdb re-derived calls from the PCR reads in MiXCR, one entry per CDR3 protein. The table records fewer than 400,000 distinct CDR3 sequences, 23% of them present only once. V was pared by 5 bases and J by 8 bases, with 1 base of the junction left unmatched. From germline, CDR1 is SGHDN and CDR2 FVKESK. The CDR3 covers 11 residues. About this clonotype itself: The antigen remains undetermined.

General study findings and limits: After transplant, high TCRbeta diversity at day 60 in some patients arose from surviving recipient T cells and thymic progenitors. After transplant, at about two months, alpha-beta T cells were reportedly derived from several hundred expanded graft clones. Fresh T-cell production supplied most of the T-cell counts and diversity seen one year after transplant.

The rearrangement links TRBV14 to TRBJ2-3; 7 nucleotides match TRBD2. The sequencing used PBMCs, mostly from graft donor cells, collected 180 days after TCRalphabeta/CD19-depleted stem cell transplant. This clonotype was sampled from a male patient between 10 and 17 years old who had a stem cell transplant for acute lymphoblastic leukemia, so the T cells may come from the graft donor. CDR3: CASSWGGTQYF. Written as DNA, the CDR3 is TGTGCCAGCAGCTGGGGGGGTACGCAGTATTTT.